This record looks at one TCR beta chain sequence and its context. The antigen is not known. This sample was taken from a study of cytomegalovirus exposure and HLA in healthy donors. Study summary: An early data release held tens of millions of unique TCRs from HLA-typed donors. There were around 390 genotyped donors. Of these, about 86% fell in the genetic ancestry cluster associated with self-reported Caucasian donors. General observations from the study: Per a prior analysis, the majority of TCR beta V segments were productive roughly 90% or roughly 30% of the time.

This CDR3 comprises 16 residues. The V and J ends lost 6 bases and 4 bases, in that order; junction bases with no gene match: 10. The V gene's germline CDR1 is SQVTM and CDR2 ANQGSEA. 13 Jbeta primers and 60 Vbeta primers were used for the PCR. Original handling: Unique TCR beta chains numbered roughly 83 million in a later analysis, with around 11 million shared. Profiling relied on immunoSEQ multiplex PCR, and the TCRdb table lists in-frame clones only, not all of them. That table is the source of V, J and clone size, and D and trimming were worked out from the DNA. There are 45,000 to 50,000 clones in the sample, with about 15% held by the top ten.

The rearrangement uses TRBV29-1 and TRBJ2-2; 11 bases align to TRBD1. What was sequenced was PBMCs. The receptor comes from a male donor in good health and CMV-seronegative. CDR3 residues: CSVVKPGTGGTGELFF. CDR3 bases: TGCAGCGTCGTTAAACCCGGGACAGGGGGCACCGGGGAGCTGTTTTTT.